This T cell receptor beta chain was obtained from a study of technical replicates of blood from several donors (dated by TCRdb to 2016 to 2017). In this sample, this clone turned up once. The antigen this receptor binds is unknown. There are no base qualities to consult, and no much larger clone falls within one base. To prepare the library, the immunoSEQ multiplex PCR assay was applied. Held by TCRdb, this immuneACCESS table contains in-frame sequences only and omits some clones. Under half of the omission traces to an unresolved V gene where checked; the cause of the rest is unknown. The sample data list approximately 68,000 clones, and about 97% of these were observed just once. Approximately 0.3% of the sample lies in the top ten. This TCR derives from a human donor in good health. The sequenced material came from T cells isolated from PBMCs.

CDR3 sequence: CASREKGPQHF. The nucleotide sequence reads as follows: TGTGCCAGCAGGGAGAAAGGGCCCCAGCATTTT. The rearrangement combines TRBV25-1 with TRBJ1-5, with the D gene uncertain. V sheds 6 bases and J sheds 9 bases, leaving 9 bases between their ends. CDR3 length: 11 amino acids, cysteine to phenylalanine. Just the 33-base CDR3 DNA is kept, in frame starting at base 1. CDR1 MGHDK and CDR2 SYGVNS are derived from the germline V gene.